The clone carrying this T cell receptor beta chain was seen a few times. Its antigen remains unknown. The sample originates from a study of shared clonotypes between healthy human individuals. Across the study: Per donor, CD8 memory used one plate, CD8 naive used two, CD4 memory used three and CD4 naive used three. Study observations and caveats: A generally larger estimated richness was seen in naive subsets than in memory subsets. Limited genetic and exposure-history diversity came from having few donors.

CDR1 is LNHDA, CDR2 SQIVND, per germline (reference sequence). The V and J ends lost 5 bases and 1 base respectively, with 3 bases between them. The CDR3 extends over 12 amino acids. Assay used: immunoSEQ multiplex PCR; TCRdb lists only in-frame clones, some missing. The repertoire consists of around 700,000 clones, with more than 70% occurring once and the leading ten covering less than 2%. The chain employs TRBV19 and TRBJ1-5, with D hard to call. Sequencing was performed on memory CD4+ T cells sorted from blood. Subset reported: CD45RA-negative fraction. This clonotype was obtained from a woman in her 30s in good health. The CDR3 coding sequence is TGTGCCAGTAGTCACAGCAATCAGCCCCAGCATTTT. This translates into CASSHSNQPQHF.